This TCR beta chain is drawn from a study of technical replicates of blood from a few donors (dated 2017 in TCRdb). The V and J ends are trimmed by 0 bases and 8 bases, leaving 14 bases between them. From a lookup of the germline V gene (reference sequence), CDR1 and CDR2 are PRHDT and FYEKMQ. The CDR3 starts with the cysteine, ends with the phenylalanine, and has 15 residues. Only the CDR3 DNA stays, 45 bases, in frame from base 1. Turning to this clone: There is no known antigen for this receptor. Base-call qualities are not available, and no considerably larger clone is one nucleotide away.

Library preparation employed the immunoSEQ multiplex PCR assay. The clones in this table, taken by TCRdb from immuneACCESS, are in-frame only. Not every clone is retained; where verified, under half of the shortfall comes from an unresolved V gene, and the cause of the rest is unknown. The sample data list around 15,000 clones, and about nine tenths of these were observed just once. Around an eighth of the sample is taken by the ten largest. This clonotype was obtained from a human donor in good health. This receptor chain uses TRBV13 and TRBJ1-5; the best D guess is TRBD1, with 5 bases matching. Sequenced: PBMCs. The CDR3 is CASSLGPGGDEPQHF. In nucleotide form, the sequence is TGTGCCAGCAGCTTAGGGCCGGGGGGAGACGAGCCCCAGCATTTT.